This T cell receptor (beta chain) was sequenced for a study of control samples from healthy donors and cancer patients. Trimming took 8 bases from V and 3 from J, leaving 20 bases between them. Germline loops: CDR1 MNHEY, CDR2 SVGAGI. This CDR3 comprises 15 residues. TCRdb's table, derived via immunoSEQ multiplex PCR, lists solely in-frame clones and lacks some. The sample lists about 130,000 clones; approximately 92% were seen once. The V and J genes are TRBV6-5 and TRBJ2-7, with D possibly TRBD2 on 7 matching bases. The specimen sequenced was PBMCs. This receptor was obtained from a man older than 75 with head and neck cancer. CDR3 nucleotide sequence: TGTGCCAGCCGTCTGGGGGGGGCCAACCACTACGAGCAGTACTTC. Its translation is CASRLGGANHYEQYF.